The T cell receptor (beta chain) under discussion was sequenced for a study of monozygotic twins with inflammatory bowel disease. The study, taken as a whole, reports: Among IBD patients, fewer clonotypes were shared with others than among healthy twins, especially with disease activity.

Germline V gives CDR1 SGHRS, CDR2 YFSETQ. This CDR3 is built from 14 residues. Blood samples of about 2.5 ml were drawn from every donor. With respect to this clonotype: Its target is unknown.

With the 5' RACE reads reprocessed, TCRdb shows one record per CDR3 protein and no DNA. The listing contains approximately 330,000 distinct CDR3 sequences. The clonotype originates from a human donor with ulcerative colitis or Crohn's disease, or a healthy co-twin of an affected twin (not recorded which). The chain combines TRBV5-1 with TRBJ2-2. Sequenced material: blood. The CDR3 spells CASNGVLDAGELFF.